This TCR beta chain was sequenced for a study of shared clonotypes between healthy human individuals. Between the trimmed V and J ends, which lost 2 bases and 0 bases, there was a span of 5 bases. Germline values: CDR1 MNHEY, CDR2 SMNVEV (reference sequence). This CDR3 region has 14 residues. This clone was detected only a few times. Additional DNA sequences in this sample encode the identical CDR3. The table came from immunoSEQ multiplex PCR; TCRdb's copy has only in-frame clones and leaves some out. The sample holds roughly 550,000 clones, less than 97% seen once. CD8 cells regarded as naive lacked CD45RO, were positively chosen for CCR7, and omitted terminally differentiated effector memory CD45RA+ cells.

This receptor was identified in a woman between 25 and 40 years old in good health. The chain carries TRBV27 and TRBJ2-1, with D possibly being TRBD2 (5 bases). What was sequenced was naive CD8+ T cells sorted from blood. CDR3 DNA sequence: TGTGCCAGCAGTTTAGGGAGCTCCTACAATGAGCAGTTCTTC. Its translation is CASSLGSSYNEQFF.